Detailed here is one TCR beta chain. Its antigen has not been determined. Nothing much larger sits one base from this clone, and base qualities are not available. TCRbeta CDR3 regions were amplified from genomic DNA using the immunoSEQ Assay, a bias-controlled multiplex PCR. Turning to the authors' computational methods: Nucleated cell counts per sample were estimated from amplification of reference gene primers within the assay. Sequence reads were collapsed and filtered to measure the absolute abundance of every unique TCRbeta CDR3 rearrangement. For each sample, productive Simpson clonality was calculated by taking the square root of Simpson's diversity index across productive rearrangements. The table was pulled from immuneACCESS by TCRdb, which kept in-frame rearrangements only. Such tables lose some clones; where checked, under half of the loss comes from unresolved V genes, and the rest has no known cause. V and J calls and clone size are those listed in that table; D and trimming were worked out from the DNA. The sample profile shows about 80,000 clones; roughly 88% of them were found once. The top ten constitute under 7.5% of the sample.

The data are from a study of blood T cell repertoires in COVID-19 (dated by TCRdb to 2018 to 2020). The study in broad terms: Collaborator samples came from the United States, Italy and Spain and covered acute and convalescent phases of COVID-19. The samples were drawn from two sources: the first 160 participants of the ongoing ImmuneRACE study, and 1,200 or so subjects contributed by 6 global collaborators. The dataset comprised deeply sampled blood TCRbeta repertoires from subjects exposed to, actively infected with, or recovered from COVID-19. The repertoires were released in a freely available public database intended as a resource for research on the immune response to SARS-CoV-2. Where available, HLA class I and class II types were obtained from metadata supplied by the sample provider rather than from assay-based typing. The material from the prospective study consisted of cDNA or gDNA derived from T cells, B-cell-depleted T cells, or PBMCs. Nearly every sample came with metadata listing a de-identified subject ID, COVID-19 status, age in years and sex. The investigation overall reported the following: Clinical and demographic metadata were provided uncurated, with the amount varying by source and participant.

Each collaborating institution followed its own protocols to collect whole blood in K2EDTA tubes. For TCRbeta analysis, collaborators shipped samples as frozen whole blood, isolated PBMCs, or DNA extracted from either of those sample types. Input material: peripheral blood. The TCR originated in a woman older than 75 with acute or convalescent COVID-19.

The DNA sequence is as follows: TGTGCCAGCAGCCTAGGGGACAGATATAATGAAAAACTGTTTTTT. Translated, it gives CASSLGDRYNEKLFF. This receptor chain uses TRBV6-5 and TRBJ1-4; TRBD1 aligns with 7 central bases. CDR1 and CDR2 were assigned from the germline V gene as MNHEY and SVGAGI. Measured from the cysteine to the phenylalanine, the CDR3 is 15 residues long. The kept DNA is CDR3 alone, 45 bases in frame from the first base. V has 6 bases trimmed and J has 4 bases trimmed; junction bases matching no gene number 8.